These T cell receptor beta chains were read from a single sample in a study of CD8+ T cells in alopecia areata. Sequencing was performed with immunoSEQ multiplex PCR; in TCRdb, only in-frame clones are kept and a portion is missing. The sample yields tens of thousands of clones, 40% to 55% seen once. Source: CD8+ T cells sorted from blood, taken at approximately week 36, from a patient treated with tofacitinib. The receptors here all came from a human donor with alopecia areata. The CDR3 runs from the conserved cysteine through the conserved F or W. A D gene is named only where the DNA matches it firmly. Size is omitted from some rows. Given values are once, few, many or a class for expanded clones.

>TRBV11-2|TRBJ2-7|-|15|-
CASSLGWGNSYEQYF
TGTGCCAGCAGCTTAGGATGGGGCAATTCCTACGAGCAGTACTTC
>TRBV25-1|TRBJ2-5|TRBD2|14|-
CASRTGGLDETQYF
TGTGCCAGCAGGACGGGGGGACTAGATGAGACCCAGTACTTC
>TRBV27|TRBJ2-5|TRBD2|13|once
CATGLAARETQYF
TGTGCGACGGGACTAGCGGCGCGAGAGACCCAGTACTTC
>TRBV11-2|TRBJ1-2|-|12|-
CASSPLDRQKAF
TGTGCCAGCAGCCCCCTCGACAGGCAGAAGGCCTTC
>TRBV5-4|TRBJ2-3|TRBD2|17|-
CASSFPSGRVGTDTQYF
TGTGCCAGCAGCTTCCCTAGCGGGAGGGTCGGCACAGATACGCAGTATTTT
>TRBV4-1|TRBJ2-2|-|15|-
CASSQDLMGTGELFF
TGCGCCAGCAGCCAAGACCTTATGGGCACCGGGGAGCTGTTTTTT
>TRBV7-8|TRBJ2-7|TRBD1|15|-
CASSQRQGTFNEQYF
TGTGCCAGCAGCCAGAGACAGGGTACATTCAACGAGCAGTACTTC
>TRBV28|TRBJ2-5|-|14|once
CASSNRAPWETQYF
TGTGCCAGCAGTAACCGGGCCCCTTGGGAGACCCAGTACTTC
>TRBV19|TRBJ2-1|-|13|-
CASALGRLNEQFF
TGTGCCAGTGCCTTGGGTCGTCTGAATGAGCAGTTCTTC
>TRBV7-6|TRBJ2-1|-|13|-
CASSQEGSNEQFF
TGCGCCAGCAGCCAAGAGGGTTCCAATGAGCAGTTCTTC
>TRBV4-2|TRBJ2-1|-|14|few
CASAATDSYNEQFF
TGTGCCAGCGCTGCGACGGACTCCTACAATGAGCAGTTCTTC
>TRBV29-1|TRBJ2-2|TRBD2|17|-
CSVEDTSGTSRSGELFF
TGCAGCGTTGAAGATACAAGCGGGACTAGTCGCTCCGGGGAGCTGTTTTTT
>TRBV9|TRBJ2-7|-|18|-
CASSETTGTGTPPYEQYF
TGTGCCAGCAGCGAAACGACAGGGACCGGGACTCCTCCCTACGAGCAGTACTTC
>TRBV5-1|TRBJ2-1|-|13|-
CASRESSYNEQFF
TGCGCCAGCAGAGAGAGCTCCTACAATGAGCAGTTCTTC
>TRBV29-1|TRBJ2-7|-|13|few
CSVGRGLGPEQYF
TGCAGCGTCGGAAGGGGACTTGGGCCCGAGCAGTACTTC
>TRBV29-1|TRBJ2-1|TRBD2|14|-
CSVVGLAAYNEQFF
TGCAGCGTGGTGGGACTAGCGGCTTACAATGAGCAGTTCTTC